This T cell receptor (beta chain) was sequenced during a study of blood T cells in healthy people across ages (dated by TCRdb to about 2015). In the study overall: In model experiments, template switching captured about one uniquely barcoded TCR beta cDNA molecule for every two T cells. Two additional independent replicas of 1 million unique cDNA reads from the same blood draw were analyzed for two donors (one aged 18 to 30 and one aged 80 or older). The donors were divided into four age groups: young (average approximately 17 years), middle-aged (about 39), aged (approximately 62) and long-lived (82). To avoid experimental bias, donors of different ages were randomly spread across the sequencing lanes. Using deep sequencing normalized with unique cDNA molecular identifiers, the study measured how TCR beta repertoire diversity changes with age. General study outcomes and caveats: Compared with the aged group, the long-lived group had more naive CD4+ T cells, fewer expanded clones and increased TCR diversity, a pattern suggesting age selection. Estimates of total diversity from one million sequenced T cells were regarded as lower bounds and underestimates. Observed TCR beta diversity per million T cells fell roughly linearly with age, and a significant reduction was already apparent by age around 36. Donor CMV infection status was unknown, potentially confounding age-related changes in expanded clonotypes. Conclusive comparison of naive and antigen-experienced compartments was prevented by the profiling of bulk unsorted PBMCs. Observed TCR beta diversity correlated strongly with the percentage of naive T cells measured by flow cytometry.

The donors were around 39 Caucasian individuals from Russia, aged roughly 6 to 100 years, who were systemically healthy. Each donor gave ten milliliters of peripheral blood, collected into EDTA-treated Vacutainer tubes. PBMCs were isolated by Ficoll-Paque density-gradient centrifugation, with at least 7 million obtained per sample. Total RNA, at least 5.5 micrograms per sample, was extracted from PBMCs with Trizol reagent. The percentages of naive CD45RAhigh/CD27high T cells were determined by flow cytometry on a PBMC aliquot from every donor. Receptors were amplified or captured by 5' RACE. Sequencer: Illumina HiSeq 2500. A second PCR of about 7 to 12 cycles was run with a J-beta primer mix and a sample-barcoded 5' primer. A template-switch 5' adaptor carrying 12 random nucleotides introduced a unique molecular identifier onto each TCR beta cDNA molecule. Each sample yielded at least 2.5 million CDR3-containing paired-end reads. All of the RNA was converted into first-strand cDNA using the Mint cDNA synthesis kit, with a TRBC-specific oligonucleotide serving as the primer. All cDNA was treated with uracil-DNA glycosylase and then went through a first 18-cycle PCR with the universal primers M1SS and BC2_uni_R. Under the source paper's analysis protocol: For normalization, 1 million high-quality reads were randomly selected from each sample, with every read carrying a distinct molecular identifier. Reads with shared molecular identifiers were discarded instead of being binned into consensus sequences. MiTCR, run with a Q25 quality threshold and the strictest error-elimination algorithm, handled CDR3 identification, clonotype clustering and error correction. Lower-bound total TCR beta diversity was estimated with a nonparametric unseen species model using Euler transformation. Using fastp trimming at Q25 and MiXCR clonotype assembly, TCRdb reanalyzed the public sequencing data and kept in-frame beta chains. Each record represents a unique CDR3 protein, reported with the most common genes and DNA among its rows. The V and J calls were determined by TCRdb, not by the authors. This sample gives about 570,000 distinct CDR3 sequences in total; 27% of them show up just once. Under 20% of the sample belongs to the ten largest clones.

Comments on this clonotype: Its antigen remains undetermined. Base qualities are not provided; no much larger clone lies one nucleotide away.

The source is a woman in her 70s in good health. The sample taken for sequencing was blood.

The base sequence is TGTGCCAGCAGCCAAGACTATCGGCGGGGGGCGGCCCAAGAGACCCAGTACTTC. Its coded protein is CASSQDYRRGAAQETQYF. The V gene is TRBV3-1 and the J gene is TRBJ2-5; 8 nucleotides in the junction match TRBD2. Germline trimming amounts to 0 bases on V and 1 base on J, with 10 as the count of junction bases outside the gene matches. From its cysteine to its phenylalanine, the CDR3 spans 18 amino acids. Of the read, only the CDR3 DNA is kept; its 54 bases are in frame from base 1. Per the germline V gene (reference sequence), LGHDT is the CDR1 and YNNKEL is the CDR2.